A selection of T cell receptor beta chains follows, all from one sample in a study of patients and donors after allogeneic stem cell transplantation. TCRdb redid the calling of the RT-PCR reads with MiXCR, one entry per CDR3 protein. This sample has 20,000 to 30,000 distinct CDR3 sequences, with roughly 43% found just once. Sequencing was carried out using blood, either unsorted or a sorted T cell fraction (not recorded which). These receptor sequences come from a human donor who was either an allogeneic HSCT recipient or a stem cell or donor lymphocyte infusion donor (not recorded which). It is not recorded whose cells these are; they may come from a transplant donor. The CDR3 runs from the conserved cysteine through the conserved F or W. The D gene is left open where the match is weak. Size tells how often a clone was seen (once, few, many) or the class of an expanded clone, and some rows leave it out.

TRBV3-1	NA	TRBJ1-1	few	CASSQQGYTEAFF	TGTGCCAGCAGCCAACAGGGGTATACTGAAGCTTTCTTT
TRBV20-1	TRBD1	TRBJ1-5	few	CSAIGTGGVGGNQPQHF	TGCAGTGCTATCGGGACAGGGGGCGTTGGGGGCAATCAGCCCCAGCATTTT
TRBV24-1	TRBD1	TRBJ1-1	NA	CATSASGQGRPEAFF	TGTGCCACCAGTGCCTCGGGACAGGGGAGGCCTGAAGCTTTCTTT
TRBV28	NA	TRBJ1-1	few	CASSLRTTMNTEAFF	TGTGCCAGCAGTTTACGGACAACAATGAACACTGAAGCTTTCTTT
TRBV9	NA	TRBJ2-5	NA	CASSRGLQVQETQYF	TGTGCCAGCAGCAGGGGCCTCCAAGTACAAGAGACCCAGTACTTC
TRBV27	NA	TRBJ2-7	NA	CASSLGQGRNEQYF	TGTGCCAGCAGTTTAGGGCAGGGAAGGAACGAGCAGTACTTC
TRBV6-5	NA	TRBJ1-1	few	CASSYVPGWNTEAFF	TGTGCCAGCAGTTACGTACCAGGGTGGAACACTGAAGCTTTCTTT
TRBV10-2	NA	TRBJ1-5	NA	CASSESGINQPQHF	TGCGCCAGCAGTGAGTCAGGCATAAATCAGCCCCAGCATTTT
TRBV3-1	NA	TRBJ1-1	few	CASSPHKSWDTEAFF	TGTGCCAGCAGCCCTCACAAGAGTTGGGACACTGAAGCTTTCTTT
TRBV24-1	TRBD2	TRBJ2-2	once	CATSDRTSGSTGELFF	TGTGCCACCAGTGATAGGACTAGCGGGAGCACCGGGGAGCTGTTTTTT
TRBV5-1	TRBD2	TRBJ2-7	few	CASSGSSGTIYEQYF	TGCGCCAGCAGCGGCTCTAGCGGGACGATCTACGAGCAGTACTTC
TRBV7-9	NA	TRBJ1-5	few	CASSLGEGPNQPQHF	TGTGCCAGCAGCTTAGGGGAGGGACCCAATCAGCCCCAGCATTTT
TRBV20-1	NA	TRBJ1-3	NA	CSAQRDRLSGNTIYF	TGCAGTGCTCAACGGGACCGCCTCTCTGGAAACACCATATATTTT
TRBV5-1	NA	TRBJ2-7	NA	CASSGDKIYEQYF	TGCGCCAGCAGCGGGGACAAGATATACGAGCAGTACTTC
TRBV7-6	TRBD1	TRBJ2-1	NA	CASSSETGGSTYSGNEQFF	TGTGCCAGCAGCTCGGAGACAGGGGGTTCGACTTATTCGGGGAATGAGCAGTTCTTC
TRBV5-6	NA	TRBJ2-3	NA	CASSLAAGAFSTDTQYF	TGTGCCAGCAGCTTGGCCGCCGGGGCGTTTAGCACAGATACGCAGTATTTT
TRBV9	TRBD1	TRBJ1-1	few	CASPFPDRRTEAFF	TGTGCCAGCCCTTTCCCGGACAGGCGCACTGAAGCTTTCTTT
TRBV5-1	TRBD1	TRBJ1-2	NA	CASSQRTGGYGYTF	TGCGCCAGCAGCCAACGGACAGGGGGCTATGGCTACACCTTC
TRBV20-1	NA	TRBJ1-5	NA	CSALPGSNQPQHF	TGCAGTGCCTTGCCAGGGAGCAATCAGCCCCAGCATTTT
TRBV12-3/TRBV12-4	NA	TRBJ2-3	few	CASGGPSTDTQYF	TGTGCCAGCGGGGGCCCGAGCACAGATACGCAGTATTTT
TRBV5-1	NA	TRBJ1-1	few	CASSLGMNTEAFF	TGCGCCAGCAGCTTAGGTATGAACACTGAAGCTTTCTTT
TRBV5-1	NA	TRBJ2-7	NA	CASSLASYHEQYF	TGCGCCAGCAGCTTGGCTAGCTACCACGAGCAGTACTTC
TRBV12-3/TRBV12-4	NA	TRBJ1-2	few	CASSLAPGTVAGSYTF	TGTGCCAGCAGTTTAGCGCCGGGGACTGTTGCTGGAAGCTACACCTTC
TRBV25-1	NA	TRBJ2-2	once	CASSDRDTGELFF	TGTGCCAGCAGTGATCGGGACACCGGGGAGCTGTTTTTT
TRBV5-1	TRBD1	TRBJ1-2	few	CASSLDPTGTLGYTF	TGCGCCAGCAGCTTGGACCCGACAGGGACGCTCGGCTACACCTTC
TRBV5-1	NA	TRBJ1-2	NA	CASSLDRSGYGYTF	TGCGCCAGCAGCTTGGATCGGTCAGGCTATGGCTACACCTTC
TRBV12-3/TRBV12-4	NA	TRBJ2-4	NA	CASTTDPDRAKNIQYF	TGTGCCAGCACCACCGACCCCGACAGGGCCAAAAACATTCAGTACTTC
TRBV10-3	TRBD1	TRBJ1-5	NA	CAISEDLGRGQRQPQHF	TGTGCCATCAGTGAGGACCTCGGCAGGGGGCAAAGGCAGCCCCAGCATTTT
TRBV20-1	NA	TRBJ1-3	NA	CSARVGEHSGNTIYF	TGCAGTGCTAGAGTTGGAGAACACTCTGGAAACACCATATATTTT
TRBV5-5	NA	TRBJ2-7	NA	CASSLVQNYEQYF	TGTGCCAGCAGCTTGGTCCAGAACTACGAGCAGTACTTC
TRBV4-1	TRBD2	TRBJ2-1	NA	CASSPTPLAGGIRTYNEQFF	TGCGCCAGCAGCCCTACCCCCCTAGCGGGGGGGATAAGGACCTACAATGAGCAGTTCTTC
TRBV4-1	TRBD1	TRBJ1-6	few	CASSQRQGKYSPLHF	TGCGCCAGCAGCCAAAGACAGGGGAAGTATTCACCCCTCCACTTT
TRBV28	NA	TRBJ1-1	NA	CASSLAGFNTEAFF	TGTGCCAGCAGTTTAGCAGGGTTCAACACTGAAGCTTTCTTT
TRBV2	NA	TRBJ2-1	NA	CASSEALHYEQFF	TGTGCCAGCAGTGAAGCGCTTCACTATGAGCAGTTCTTC
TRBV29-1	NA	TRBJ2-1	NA	CSVVLVRNEQFF	TGCAGCGTTGTGCTGGTGAGGAATGAGCAGTTCTTC
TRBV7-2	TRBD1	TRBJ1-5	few	CASKNRGGNQPQHF	TGTGCCAGCAAGAACAGGGGAGGCAATCAGCCCCAGCATTTT
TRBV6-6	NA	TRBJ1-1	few	CASSYAGAEAFF	TGTGCCAGCAGTTATGCCGGGGCTGAAGCTTTCTTT
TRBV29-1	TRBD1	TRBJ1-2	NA	CSVQEDRAGGYTF	TGCAGCGTCCAGGAGGACAGGGCAGGCGGCTACACCTTC
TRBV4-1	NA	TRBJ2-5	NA	CASSQDERIEDSGFTAQYF	TGCGCCAGCAGCCAAGATGAACGAATTGAGGACAGTGGATTTACGGCCCAGTACTTC
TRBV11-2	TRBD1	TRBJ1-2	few	CASSLNRGVDGYTF	TGTGCCAGCAGCTTAAACAGGGGGGTGGATGGCTACACCTTC
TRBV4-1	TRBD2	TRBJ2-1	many	CASMRLAGVSARNEQFF	TGCGCCAGCATGAGACTAGCGGGAGTATCAGCCCGGAATGAGCAGTTCTTC
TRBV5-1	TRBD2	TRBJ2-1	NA	CASSLVGLAGVNEQFF	TGCGCCAGCAGCTTGGTGGGTCTAGCGGGAGTCAATGAGCAGTTCTTC
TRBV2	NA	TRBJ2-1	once	CASRPQGMHEQFF	TGTGCCAGCAGGCCCCAGGGGATGCATGAGCAGTTCTTC
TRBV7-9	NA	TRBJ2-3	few	CASSLDSSTDTQYF	TGTGCCAGCAGCTTGGACTCCTCCACAGATACGCAGTATTTT
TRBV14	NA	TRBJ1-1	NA	CASSHQSYTEAFF	TGTGCCAGCAGCCACCAGTCTTACACTGAAGCTTTCTTT
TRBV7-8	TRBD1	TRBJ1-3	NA	CASSPERDRGSGNTIYF	TGTGCCAGCAGCCCAGAAAGAGACAGGGGATCGGGAAACACCATATATTTT
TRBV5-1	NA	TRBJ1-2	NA	CASSLEGFGYTF	TGCGCCAGCAGCTTGGAAGGGTTTGGCTACACCTTC
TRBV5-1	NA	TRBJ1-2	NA	CASSRSGENGYTF	TGCGCCAGCTCACGGTCAGGGGAAAATGGCTACACCTTC
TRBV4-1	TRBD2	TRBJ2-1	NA	CASSQVLAGLTYNEQFF	TGCGCCAGCAGCCAGGTACTAGCGGGGTTAACCTACAATGAGCAGTTCTTC
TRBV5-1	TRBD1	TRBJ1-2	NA	CASSLRRGLYGYTF	TGCGCCAGCAGCTTGCGCAGGGGGCTATATGGCTACACCTTC
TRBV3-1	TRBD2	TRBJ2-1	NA	CASSHLVGGGPNEQFF	TGTGCCAGCAGCCATCTAGTCGGCGGGGGGCCGAATGAGCAGTTCTTC